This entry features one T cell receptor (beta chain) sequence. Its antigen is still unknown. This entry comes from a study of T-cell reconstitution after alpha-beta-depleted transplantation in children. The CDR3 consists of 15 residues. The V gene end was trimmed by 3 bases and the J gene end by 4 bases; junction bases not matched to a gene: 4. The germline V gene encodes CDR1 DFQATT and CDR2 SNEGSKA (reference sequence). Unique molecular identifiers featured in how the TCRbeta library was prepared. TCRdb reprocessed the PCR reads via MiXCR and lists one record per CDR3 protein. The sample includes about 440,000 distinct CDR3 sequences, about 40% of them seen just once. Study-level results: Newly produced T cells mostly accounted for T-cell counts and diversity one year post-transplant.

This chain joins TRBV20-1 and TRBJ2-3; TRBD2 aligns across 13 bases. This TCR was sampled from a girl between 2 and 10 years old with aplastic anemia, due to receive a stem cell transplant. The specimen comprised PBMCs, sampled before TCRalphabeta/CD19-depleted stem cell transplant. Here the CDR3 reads CSASLTSGGADTQYF. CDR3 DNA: TGCAGTGCTAGCTTAACTAGCGGGGGGGCAGATACGCAGTATTTT.